The TCR beta chain described here comes from a study of cytomegalovirus exposure and HLA in healthy donors. Study-wide findings and caveats: A missense variant in DCLRE1C was later tied to TCR beta V- and J-gene trimming. Cytomegalovirus status was reportedly diagnosed by the classifier with high sensitivity and specificity.

At the time of sampling, donors were nominally healthy, though unrecorded immune exposures were likely. The count of this clone is one. Its antigen is still unknown. The study ran its PCR with 60 Vbeta and 13 Jbeta primers. Assay: immunoSEQ multiplex PCR; the TCRdb copy retains only in-frame clones and omits some. The repertoire includes roughly 200,000 clones, around 88% of them detected once, and approximately 1% sits in the top ten. Input material: PBMCs. The source of this sequence is a woman younger than 30 in good health and CMV-seronegative.

The CDR3 sequence is CASSRQGANTGELFF. The CDR3 nucleotides are TGTGCCAGCTCACGGCAGGGGGCGAACACCGGGGAGCTGTTTTTT. V gene TRBV18 combines with J gene TRBJ2-2, with TRBD1 matching 7 bases. Germline values: CDR1 KGHSH, CDR2 LQKENI. The CDR3 sequence is 15 residues long. The J segment lost 0 bases and the V segment lost 4 bases, leaving 2 bases of the junction unmatched.